The 27 T cell receptor beta chains reported below all come from one sample, sequenced in a study of cytomegalovirus exposure and HLA in healthy donors. Vbeta (60) and Jbeta (13) primers were used in the PCR. Only in-frame clones appear in the TCRdb table, and some are missing; sequencing was by immunoSEQ multiplex PCR. The table has 180,000 or so clones, 70% to 85% seen once. Sequenced sample: PBMCs. Receptor source: a boy between 2 and 10 years old in good health and CMV-seronegative.

A single count supports this clone. The J gene is TRBJ1-1, the V gene TRBV6-5; D is unclear. V was shortened by 5 bases and J by 4 bases, with 14 bases between the two germline ends. Germline CDR1 is MNHEY and CDR2 is SVGAGI. The CDR3 extends over 14 amino acids. For the CDR3, the DNA is TGTGCCAGCAGTGATCCGGGGAGAGGCACTGAAGCTTTCTTT. Protein product: CASSDPGRGTEAFF.

V is TRBV29-1 and J is TRBJ1-3; D not certain. This CDR3 is built from 12 residues. Looked up from germline, CDR1 is SQVTM and CDR2 is ANQGSEA. V was trimmed by 5 bases and J by 3 bases, leaving 8 bases between them. The CDR3 DNA follows: TGCAGCGTTTTGGGAGGTGGAAACACCATATATTTT. This translates into CSVLGGGNTIYF.

V is TRBV18 and J is TRBJ1-1, with 10 bases aligning to TRBD1. Germline values: CDR1 KGHSH, CDR2 LQKENI. The V gene end was trimmed by 3 bases and the J gene end by 3 bases; junction bases not matched to a gene: 10. The CDR3 has 17 amino acids. The CDR3 region is CASSPTRPGQGDTEAFF. The CDR3 DNA reads TGTGCCAGCTCACCTACACGCCCCGGACAGGGGGACACTGAAGCTTTCTTT.

This chain uses TRBV9 with TRBJ2-1; TRBD1 matches at 8 bases. V dropped 4 bases and J dropped 3; count of bases not matched to a gene: 3. CDR3 length equals 14 residues. Germline V gene lookup returns CDR1 SGDLS and CDR2 YYNGEE. DNA of the CDR3: TGTGCCAGCAGCCCAGGGGGCTTCTACAATGAGCAGTTCTTC. It translates to CASSPGGFYNEQFF.

The chain carries TRBV6-1 and TRBJ1-4; TRBD1 agrees at 11 bases. In germline, CDR1 is MNHNS, CDR2 SASEGT. This CDR3 has 18 residues. Trimming took 3 bases from V and 1 from J; bases not matched to a gene: 7. In DNA form, the CDR3 reads TGTGCCAGCAGTGAGAGGACAGGGGGCGGTTTAACTAATGAAAAACTGTTTTTT. Its protein product is CASSERTGGGLTNEKLFF.

The genes are TRBV11-2 and TRBJ2-2; D possibly corresponds to TRBD2 (7 bases). The CDR3 covers 17 residues. The germline CDR1 and CDR2 sequences are SGHAT and FQNNGV. V was pared by 5 bases and J by 4 bases, with 20 bases between. The CDR3 loop reads CASSRQVGGQLTGELFF. The CDR3 DNA sequence: TGTGCCAGCAGCCGACAAGTGGGGGGGCAACTCACCGGGGAGCTGTTTTTT. The whole variable domain, filled in from reference TRBV11-2 and TRBJ2-2, reads EAGVAQSPRYKIIEKRQSVAFWCNPISGHATLYWYQQILGQGPKLLIQFQNNGVVDDSQLPKDRFSAERLKGVDSTLKIQPAKLEDSAVYLCASSRQVGGQLTGELFFGEGSRLTVL.

The CDR3 nucleotides read TGTGCCAGCAGTTACAGGGGATATGGCTACACCTTC. This codes for CASSYRGYGYTF. The chain recombines TRBV6-6 with TRBJ1-2; D may be TRBD1 (5 bases). The V end lost 2 bases, the J end lost 5 bases, and 6 bases lay between the germline ends. Germline-derived CDR1 and CDR2 are MNHNY and SVGAGI (reference sequence). The CDR3 extends over 12 amino acids.

This clone occurred once. The chain couples TRBV2 to TRBJ1-6; D ambiguous. Looked up from germline, CDR1 is SNHLY and CDR2 is FYNNEI. The ends were cut back, 3 bases at V and 9 bases at J, with 6 bases in the middle. CDR3 length: 12 residues. CDR3 DNA: TGTGCCAGCAGTGAGTTACTTTCACCCCTCCACTTT. It yields the protein CASSELLSPLHF.

The gene calls are TRBV7-9 and TRBJ1-1, with 11 nucleotides matching TRBD1. CDR3 length: 14 residues. Per the germline V gene, CDR1 is SEHNR and CDR2 is FQNEAQ (reference sequence). J gave up 6 bases and V 6 bases, and 6 bases lay outside the gene matches. The CDR3: CASSWDRGSPEAFF. Written as DNA, the CDR3 is TGTGCCAGCAGTTGGGACAGGGGGTCCCCTGAAGCTTTCTTT.

The chain has TRBV2 and TRBJ2-5; 11 positions match TRBD2. Germline V CDR1 and CDR2: SNHLY, FYNNEI. This CDR3 has 12 residues. With V trimmed by 11 bases and J by 3 bases, 2 bases remained unmatched. The CDR3 is CAGGLAEETQYF. CDR3 coding DNA: TGTGCCGGGGGACTAGCGGAAGAGACCCAGTACTTC.

The V call is TRBV5-4, the J call TRBJ1-6, with 8 positions matching TRBD1. Germline-derived CDR1 and CDR2 are SGHNT and YYREEE (reference sequence). This CDR3 has 15 amino acids. Trimming at V came to 4 bases and at J to 10 bases, leaving 10 bases not matched to a gene. The CDR3 loop is CASSAVAGGASPLHF. The CDR3 region has the DNA TGTGCCAGCAGCGCAGTGGCAGGGGGCGCGTCACCCCTCCACTTT.

The genes are TRBV7-2 and TRBJ1-6; TRBD1 agrees at 11 bases. J gave up 9 bases and V 1 base, and 5 bases lay outside the gene matches. Germline V gives CDR1 SGHTA, CDR2 FQGNSA. The CDR3 consists of 16 residues. CDR3 loop: CASSLDGTGGISPLHF. The CDR3 coding sequence is TGTGCCAGCAGCTTAGATGGGACAGGGGGTATTTCACCCCTCCACTTT.

The chain recombines TRBV27 with TRBJ2-7, with 7 bases fitting TRBD2. The CDR3 has 16 amino acids. CDR1 is MNHEY, CDR2 SMNVEV, per germline (reference sequence). V lost 8 bases to trimming and J lost 3 bases; unmatched junction nucleotides: 16. CDR3 region: CASAIAPGLDHYEQYF. CDR3 nucleotide sequence: TGTGCCAGCGCAATTGCCCCCGGACTAGATCACTACGAGCAGTACTTC.

This clone has just a few counts. The rearrangement uses TRBV18 and TRBJ1-1, with 7 nucleotides matching TRBD1. Germline lookup yields CDR1 KGHSH and CDR2 LQKENI. Losses at the gene ends were 0 bases for V and 3 bases for J; bases not matched to a gene: 1. CDR3 size: 14 residues. The CDR3, as DNA: TGTGCCAGCTCACCACCCCAGGGGGACACTGAAGCTTTCTTT. It specifies CASSPPQGDTEAFF.

V is TRBV19 and J is TRBJ2-5; TRBD1 is a possible D gene (6 bases). Trimming shortened V by 4 bases and J by 1 base, and 7 bases separated the two germline ends. The CDR3 sequence is 13 residues long. Germline loops: CDR1 LNHDA, CDR2 SQIVND (reference sequence). The CDR3 DNA is TGTGCCAGTAGTAAAGGGGGCCAAGAGACCCAGTACTTC. Its protein is CASSKGGQETQYF.

V is TRBV11-2 and J is TRBJ2-2, with 7 bases aligning to TRBD2. The J segment lost 2 bases and the V segment lost 3 bases, leaving 6 bases of the junction unmatched. The CDR3 covers 16 residues. Germline V gives CDR1 SGHAT, CDR2 FQNNGV. CDR3 DNA: TGTGCCAGCAGCTTCAGACTAGCCTCAAACACCGGGGAGCTGTTTTTT. It yields the protein CASSFRLASNTGELFF.

The V gene is TRBV6-1, the J gene TRBJ2-5, with 7 bases lining up with TRBD2. Unmatched junction bases numbered 9, after V lost 6 bases and J lost 2 bases. CDR1 MNHNS and CDR2 SASEGT come from the germline V gene. The CDR3 consists of 15 residues. The CDR3 DNA sequence: TGTGCCAGCAGGCGGCGAATGCGGGGGCAAGAGACCCAGTACTTC. This codes for CASRRRMRGQETQYF.

J is TRBJ2-5 and V is TRBV18, with D possibly matching TRBD1 (5 bases). Trimming took 3 bases from V and 4 from J, leaving 15 bases between them. The CDR3 loop spans 15 amino acids. In germline, CDR1 is KGHSH, CDR2 LQKENI. The CDR3 coding sequence is TGTGCCAGCTCACCCCCGCCAGGGAAATCAGAGACCCAGTACTTC. This codes for CASSPPPGKSETQYF.

V usage is TRBV7-9 and J usage is TRBJ2-1, with a possible D match to TRBD2 (5 bases). The CDR3 is 15 amino acids. The germline V and J ends were trimmed by 5 bases and 4 bases, with 15 bases remaining between them. Germline CDR1 SEHNR, CDR2 FQNEAQ (reference sequence). CDR3: CASSASTIAYNEQFF. CDR3 DNA sequence: TGTGCCAGCAGCGCAAGCACAATAGCGTACAATGAGCAGTTCTTC.

This clone has a single count. The chain carries TRBV19 and TRBJ2-5; D is undetermined. This CDR3 has 15 amino acids. Germline V gene lookup returns CDR1 LNHDA and CDR2 SQIVND (reference sequence). Trimming took 5 bases from V and 4 from J, leaving 17 bases between them. CDR3 bases: TGTGCCAGTAGTCCGGGTCGCCTGCTGCCAGAGACCCAGTACTTC. It specifies CASSPGRLLPETQYF.

The rearrangement joins TRBV4-2 to TRBJ1-4, with 10 bases identical to TRBD1. Germline trimming cut 3 bases from V and 4 bases from J; bases unmatched to any gene: 8. The CDR3 length is 17 residues. The V gene's germline CDR1 is LGHNA and CDR2 YNFKEQ. CDR3 DNA: TGTGCCAGCAGCCACCCCCTGACAGGGGGCGTTAATGAAAAACTGTTTTTT. This sequence encodes CASSHPLTGGVNEKLFF.

This clone appeared once. The chain recombines TRBV7-2 with TRBJ2-7; D remains unclear. Deletions cut 0 bases from V and 9 bases from J, with 15 bases between. Per the germline V gene, CDR1 is SGHTA and CDR2 is FQGNSA. The CDR3 loop spans 14 amino acids. The chain's CDR3 is CASSLAYRDIGQYF. Written as DNA, the CDR3 is TGTGCCAGCAGCTTAGCGTACAGAGATATCGGGCAGTACTTC.

The V and J genes are TRBV6-1 and TRBJ2-3, with no clear D. The V end was cut by 1 base, the J end by 9 bases, with 5 bases between. The CDR3 covers 11 residues. The germline gives CDR1 MNHNS, CDR2 SASEGT. The CDR3 sequence: CASSEGRTQYF. The CDR3 DNA follows: TGTGCCAGCAGTGAAGGGCGGACGCAGTATTTT.

The rearrangement uses TRBV7-2 and TRBJ1-5; weak D call: TRBD1 (5 bases). CDR3 length: 14 residues. The ends were cut back, 1 base at V and 8 bases at J, with 12 bases in the middle. The germline gives CDR1 SGHTA, CDR2 FQGNSA. CDR3 nucleotide sequence: TGTGCCAGCAGCTTAGATCCAGGGATTAAGCCCCAGCATTTT. It translates to CASSLDPGIKPQHF.

The chain couples TRBV7-2 to TRBJ1-2, with TRBD1 identical over 9 bases. Germline lookup yields CDR1 SGHTA and CDR2 FQGNSA. V shed 6 bases and J 4 bases; nucleotides not matched to a gene: 12. The CDR3 has 16 amino acids. The CDR3 sequence: CASSVGGDRVPYGYTF. CDR3 coding DNA: TGTGCCAGCAGTGTAGGGGGGGACAGGGTTCCCTATGGCTACACCTTC.

V is TRBV15 and J is TRBJ1-5, with D possibly matching TRBD1 (5 bases). The CDR3 extends over 17 amino acids. The germline gives CDR1 LNHNV, CDR2 YYDKDF (reference sequence). V lost 3 bases to trimming and J lost 0 bases, with 15 bases between them. The CDR3 DNA is TGTGCCACCAGCAGCGACAGATATTATCATAGCAATCAGCCCCAGCATTTT. This codes for CATSSDRYYHSNQPQHF.

V usage is TRBV5-6 and J usage is TRBJ1-1; possible D gene TRBD1, 6 bases. The CDR3 contains 15 residues. The V gene lost 0 bases and the J gene lost 3 bases, with 12 bases spanning the gap. The germline V gene encodes CDR1 SGHDT and CDR2 YYEEEE. The CDR3 DNA sequence: TGTGCCAGCAGCTTGGATGGGACATTTTACACTGAAGCTTTCTTT. Translated, it gives CASSLDGTFYTEAFF.